One T cell receptor (beta chain) is described in this entry. CDR1 and CDR2 from the germline V gene are SGHAT and FQNNGV. The CDR3 length is 14 residues. The trim removed 5 bases at V and 4 bases at J, leaving 7 bases unmatched. This sample was taken from a study of blood T cell repertoires in COVID-19. The repertoire was sequenced with immunoSEQ multiplex PCR; TCRdb's copy has only in-frame clones and lacks some. The sample carries under 300,000 clones, 85% to 90% recorded once. The sequence derives from a young woman with COVID-19, enrolled during active disease. The sequenced sample consisted of peripheral blood. The genes are TRBV11-2 and TRBJ1-2; the match to TRBD1 covers 7 bases. CDR3 nucleotide sequence: TGTGCCAGCAGCCTCACCGGGACAGCCTATGGCTACACCTTC. As protein: CASSLTGTAYGYTF.